The subject of this entry is one TCR beta chain. The second PCR ran roughly 6 to 12 cycles with a sample-barcoded 5' primer and J-beta primers. A single record per CDR3 protein comes from TCRdb applying MiXCR to the 5' RACE reads. The sample consists of about 1.1 million distinct CDR3 sequences, approximately 38% of them appearing once. This specimen comes from a study of blood T cells in healthy people across ages. The total RNA that was extracted per sample amounted to at least 5.5 micrograms. V was shortened by 3 bases and J by 3 bases, with 14 bases between the two germline ends. CDR3 length: 14 amino acids. Germline CDR1 DFQATT, CDR2 SNEGSKA (reference sequence).

The receptor comes from a man aged 18-30 years in good health. Sequencing was performed on blood. The rearrangement joins TRBV20-1 to TRBJ1-1, with D possibly being TRBD1 (5 bases). The CDR3, as DNA: TGCAGTGCTAGGTTTGGGGCGCTAGACACTGAAGCTTTCTTT. Translation: CSARFGALDTEAFF.